What follows is one T cell receptor (beta chain) and its context. Its antigen is as yet unknown. The sample originates from a study of cytomegalovirus exposure and HLA in healthy donors. Study conclusions and caveats: It was taken for granted in presence/absence analyses that sequencing depth across donors was roughly uniform. CMV serostatus was the only immune exposure information that was available.

The PCR made use of 60 Vbeta and 13 Jbeta primers. The assay was immunoSEQ multiplex PCR, and TCRdb's table has in-frame clones only and misses some. In all, the sample yields 40,000 or so clones. There are 16 residues in the CDR3. Trimming shortened V by 0 bases and J by 4 bases, and 15 bases separated the two germline ends. CDR1 SGHDN and CDR2 FVKESK come from the germline V gene. Sequencing was performed on PBMCs. The chain has TRBV14 and TRBJ1-2; D uncertain. This receptor was taken from a male donor in good health and CMV-seronegative. The CDR3 here is CASSQDHTPSSYGYTF. The CDR3 region has the DNA TGTGCCAGCAGCCAAGATCATACACCCTCATCCTATGGCTACACCTTC. Full variable domain (missing parts from reference TRBV14 and TRBJ1-2): EAGVTQFPSHSVIEKGQTVTLRCDPISGHDNLYWYRRVMGKEIKFLLHFVKESKQDESGMPNNRFLAERTGGTYSTLKVQPAELEDSGVYFCASSQDHTPSSYGYTFGSGTRLTVV.